These 16 T cell receptor beta chains originate from one sample sequenced in a study of memory CD4+ T cells and cytomegalovirus serostatus. The sort gate was single viable CD3+CD4+CD8-CD45RO+ cells for memory CD4+ T cells. TCRdb keeps only in-frame clones here, not all; method: immunoSEQ multiplex PCR. The sample has fewer than 50,000 clones, around 79% seen once. Source material: memory CD4+ T cells from blood. The receptors were sampled from an adult in good health and CMV-seropositive.

V gene TRBV28 combines with J gene TRBJ2-3; TRBD2 might be the D (5 bases). Per germline, CDR1 MDHEN and CDR2 SYDVKM. The CDR3 extends over 13 amino acids. With 5 bases removed from V and 8 bases from J, the gap between germline ends came to 14 bases. The CDR3 DNA sequence: TGTGCCAGCAGTCCACAACGGACTGGTACGCAGTATTTT. Translating it yields CASSPQRTGTQYF.

The genes are TRBV27 and TRBJ1-2; tentative D call: TRBD1 (5 bases). This CDR3 is built from 11 residues. The V end lost 10 bases, the J end lost 9 bases, and 15 bases lay between the germline ends. Germline CDR1 reads MNHEY; CDR2 reads SMNVEV (reference sequence). CDR3: CATLRGTSYTF. For the CDR3, the DNA is TGTGCCACCCTACGGGGGACTAGCTACACCTTC.

The rearrangement uses TRBV7-2 and TRBJ2-7; D is perhaps TRBD1 (6 bases). The V end was cut by 3 bases, the J end by 3 bases, with 6 bases between. Germline CDR1 reads SGHTA; CDR2 reads FQGNSA. This CDR3 region has 12 residues. CDR3 sequence: CASSLTGYEQYF. The CDR3 DNA sequence: TGTGCCAGCAGCTTGACAGGCTACGAGCAGTACTTC. Supplemented by reference TRBV7-2 and TRBJ2-7, the full variable domain reads GAGVSQSPSNKVTEKGKDVELRCDPISGHTALYWYRQSLGQGLEFLIYFQGNSAPDKSGLPSDRFSAERTGGSVSTLTIQRTQQEDSAVYLCASSLTGYEQYFGPGTRLTVT.

This chain links TRBV11-2 with TRBJ1-2; D is unclear. Germline lookup yields CDR1 SGHAT and CDR2 FQNNGV. The CDR3 spans 14 residues. V lost 6 bases and J 5 bases, leaving 16 bases between the germline ends. This CDR3 reads CASRRLSRAYGYTF. CDR3 in DNA: TGTGCCAGCAGACGACTCTCAAGGGCTTATGGCTACACCTTC.

As regards this clone: A junction boundary mismatches the germline segment, possibly from a read error. CDR3 residues: CASSHGAGGAYDEQFF. The CDR3 region has the DNA TGTGCCAGCTCACACGGAGCGGGAGGGGCCTACGATGAGCAGTTCTTC. The chain carries TRBV18 and TRBJ2-1, with TRBD2 matching 10 bases. There are 16 residues in the CDR3. CDR1 and CDR2 (germline): KGHSH, LQKENI.

V usage is TRBV6-6 and J usage is TRBJ2-5, with D possibly matching TRBD1 (6 bases). This CDR3 comprises 15 residues. Trimming left V 4 bases short and J 1 base short, with 13 bases between. Germline loops: CDR1 MNHNY, CDR2 SVGAGI (reference sequence). The CDR3 DNA reads TGTGCCAGCAGTTCTTCAGGGGTTGGCCAAGAGACCCAGTACTTC. Residues: CASSSSGVGQETQYF.

In this sample, this clone turned up once. The chain has TRBV12-2 and TRBJ1-1; the table's D call of TRBD1 was not tested on the DNA. TRBV12-2 is labeled a pseudogene. The CDR3 extends over 15 amino acids. This CDR3 reads CAHMALGHSNTEAFF. CDR3 nucleotides: TGTGCACATATGGCCCTGGGACATTCGAACACTGAAGCTTTCTTT.

A word on this clone: Its ends do not fully match the called genes, so a read error is possible. This chain connects TRBV5-5 to TRBJ1-2; D is perhaps TRBD1 (5 bases). The CDR3 consists of 12 residues. Germline lookup yields CDR1 SGHKS and CDR2 YYEKEE (reference sequence). CDR3 nucleotides: TGTGCCAGCAGCGGCCGGACACGCTTTCAAAACTTC. It yields the protein CASSGRTRFQNF. The full variable domain, in which reference TRBV5-5 and TRBJ1-2 provide the parts outside the CDR3, is DAGVTQSPTHLIKTRGQQVTLRCSPISGHKSVSWYQQVLGQGPQFIFQYYEKEERGRGNFPDRFSARQFPNYSSELNVNALLLGDSALYLCASSGRTRFQNFGSGTRLTVV.

This clone came up once. The V and J genes are TRBV2 and TRBJ2-3, with D possibly being TRBD2 (7 bases). The germline CDR1 and CDR2 sequences are SNHLY and FYNNEI. V lost 10 bases to trimming and J lost 2 bases, with 19 bases between them. The CDR3 covers 15 residues. The CDR3 sequence is CATEGGDSTTDTQYF. The DNA of the CDR3 is TGTGCCACGGAGGGGGGGGACTCTACCACAGATACGCAGTATTTT.

This chain connects TRBV5-1 to TRBJ2-7; 7 positions match TRBD1. J lost 6 bases, V lost 0 bases, and 9 bases had no gene match. The CDR3 length is 15 residues. Germline assignment: CDR1 SGHRS and CDR2 YFSETQ. DNA for the CDR3: TGCGCCAGCAGCTTGGGGGACAGACTATCGGGCGAGCAGTACTTC. Residues: CASSLGDRLSGEQYF.

The chain links TRBV5-4 to TRBJ2-1; D gene ambiguous. The V end lost 4 bases, the J end lost 2 bases, and 16 bases lay between the germline ends. The germline V gene encodes CDR1 SGHNT and CDR2 YYREEE (reference sequence). The CDR3 length is 16 residues. CDR3 amino acids: CASSAGPQETYNEQFF. The CDR3 bases are TGTGCCAGCAGCGCTGGCCCCCAAGAAACCTACAATGAGCAGTTCTTC.

The rearrangement joins TRBV9 to TRBJ2-3; D may correspond to TRBD1 or TRBD2 (5 bases each). Germline V gene data show CDR1 as SGDLS and CDR2 as YYNGEE. The V and J ends lost 2 bases and 1 base respectively, with 8 bases between them. CDR3 length: 14 residues. CDR3 amino acids: CASSVGGRTDTQYF. In DNA form, the CDR3 reads TGTGCCAGCAGCGTTGGGGGACGCACAGATACGCAGTATTTT.

Only a few counts were recorded for this clone. The sample has other DNA sequences that encode this CDR3 too. V gene TRBV2 combines with J gene TRBJ1-5; maybe TRBD1 (6 bases). This CDR3 spans 14 amino acids. Looked up from germline, CDR1 is SNHLY and CDR2 is FYNNEI. Trimming removed 6 bases at V and 1 base at J, with 10 bases between. The CDR3 spells CASSKDRSNQPQHF. CDR3 sequence (DNA): TGTGCCAGCAGCAAGGACAGAAGCAATCAGCCCCAGCATTTT.

The genes are TRBV9 and TRBJ1-3, with D perhaps TRBD1 (5 bases). Trimming pared 4 bases from V and 0 bases from J, leaving 11 bases between. This CDR3 spans 15 amino acids. The germline V gene has CDR1 SGDLS and CDR2 YYNGEE. The CDR3 is CASSPGPSSGNTIYF. CDR3 nucleotide sequence: TGTGCCAGCAGCCCAGGGCCGAGCTCTGGAAACACCATATATTTT.

The genes are TRBV5-8 and TRBJ1-1; 7 nucleotides line up with TRBD1. Germline CDR1 SGHTS, CDR2 YDEGEE. V dropped 3 bases and J dropped 4; count of bases not matched to a gene: 12. The CDR3 contains 16 residues. CDR3 loop: CASSSNKQGIVTEAFF. The CDR3 nucleotides read TGTGCCAGCAGCTCAAACAAACAGGGGATCGTCACTGAAGCTTTCTTT.

The chain employs TRBV4-1 and TRBJ2-7; TRBD1 aligns across 8 bases. This CDR3 comprises 15 residues. CDR1 and CDR2 from the germline V gene are MGHRA and YSYEKL. Trimming at V came to 4 bases and at J to 3 bases, leaving 8 bases not matched to a gene. DNA for the CDR3: TGCGCCAGCAGCCGGCTCAACAGGGGGGACTACGAGCAGTACTTC. Protein sequence: CASSRLNRGDYEQYF.